This T cell receptor (beta chain) was profiled in a study of regulatory T cells in long-lasting Graves disease (dated by TCRdb to about 2021). About the study as a whole: In the newly diagnosed Graves' disease group, patients had been taking antithyroid drugs for less than 3 months. Peripheral blood TCR sequencing and RNA sequencing compared persistent Graves' disease patients with newly diagnosed Graves' disease patients. The study took place in China and was registered as a clinical trial. A total of 35 or so samples underwent TCR sequencing: some 13 from persistent and 20 from newly diagnosed Graves' disease patients. Study-wide conclusions, independent of this receptor: Persistent disease showed preferential use of TRBV28, TRBJ1-2 and TRBJ2-5, whereas newly diagnosed disease favored TRBV20-1 and TRBJ2-1. The authors acknowledged the small sample size as a limitation that may reduce accuracy. Sequencing and analysis were limited to the TCR beta chain. Because the primary lesion, thyroid tissue, could not be accessed, the study looked at peripheral blood alone. Persistent Graves' disease patients showed lower TCR Shannon entropy and fewer highly expanded clones than newly diagnosed patients, suggesting clonal expansion. Persistent patients shared more public clonotypes among themselves (under 3,000) than newly diagnosed patients did (about 970).

The library was made by multiplex PCR. The instrument was an Illumina HiSeq 4000. iRepertoire HTBI primers and Arm-PCR amplification of CDR3 regions were used to construct TCR beta libraries. Before sequencing, the PCR products underwent gel purification. As for how the authors treated the data: A total of roughly 67 TRBV and approximately 15 TRBJ segments were identified across samples and were used for gene usage analysis of CDR3 amino acid clonotypes. Filtered high-quality paired reads were merged into contigs using COPE and FqMerger. BLAST was used to align contigs to IMGT TRBV, TRBD and TRBJ reference genes, with CDR3 defined following IMGT. Any clonotype with a frequency above 0.1% was classified as a highly expanded clone. Shannon entropy was used to measure repertoire diversity, and the Gini coefficient was used to measure V-J evenness. A clonotype was considered public if more than one individual shared it. The public sequencing data were trimmed at Q25 with fastp and processed into clonotypes with MiXCR by TCRdb, which kept only in-frame beta chains. Identical CDR3 proteins give one entry, which carries the most common genes and DNA. For this entry, the V and J calls and clone size follow TCRdb and not the study's own pipeline. The sample includes roughly 420,000 distinct CDR3 sequences, with about 15% observed a single time. The biggest ten clones account for approximately 22% of the sample.

In light of the paper, this sample's time point label describes: newly diagnosed GD, antithyroid drugs for less than 3 months. For both TCR sequencing and RNA sequencing, RNA was extracted from PBMCs in TRIzol. The diagnosis of Graves' disease was made according to American Thyroid Association guidelines. Patients were recruited from an endocrinology department in Xi'an, China. Each patient gave about 8.1 milliliters of peripheral blood, collected in an EDTA anticoagulant tube. Ficoll Paque Plus density gradient separation was used to isolate PBMCs, and no further T cell sorting was done. An Agilent 2100 Bioanalyzer and agarose gel were used to check RNA quality, while a NanoDrop 2000 measured RNA concentration. This clonotype was seen many times. This receptor's antigen is unknown. No base qualities exist here, and no much larger clone lies one base off it. Taken from the germline V gene, the CDR1 and CDR2 loops are SNHLY and FYNNEI. The trim is 6 bases for V and 6 bases for J, with a gap of 15 bases between the germline ends. Including the terminal cysteine and phenylalanine, the CDR3 comprises 14 residues. The read is trimmed to its CDR3 DNA, 42 bases read in frame from base 1.

These data also formed part of another study, on T cells in Graves' hyperthyroidism and ophthalmopathy. The second publication reports: Graves' hyperthyroidism was defined as stable when no progression to ophthalmopathy occurred over 18 months of follow-up. The hyperthyroidism patients were between 18 and 65 years old and newly diagnosed, with a disease duration of less than 2 months. Any patient with an uncontrolled infection, another autoimmune disease, pregnancy or lactation was excluded. Diagnoses relied on clinical symptoms, serum thyroxine and TRAb, thyroid ultrasound and orbital computed tomography. The TCR CDR3 was subjected to a first round of RT-PCR using the HTBI primer set and the Qiagen OneStep RT-PCR kit. Blood samples also contained most of the expanded thyroid clonotypes (frequency above 0.001), which suggests that blood repertoires may reflect thyroid immune responses. A 13 V-J signature model separated ophthalmopathy from stable hyperthyroidism, with around 90% sensitivity and roughly 82% specificity in cross-validation and 80%/75% in testing. In validation, the model predicted progression to ophthalmopathy a median of roughly six months before onset, with over 60% sensitivity and more than 72% specificity. A discovery cohort of about 100 patients, 43 with Graves' ophthalmopathy and about 60 with stable Graves' hyperthyroidism, was used to find distinguishing TCR V-J signatures. Prospective prediction of ophthalmopathy was tested in an independent validation cohort of fewer than 20 hyperthyroidism patients and some 17 patients who later progressed to ophthalmopathy. For training and testing, the roughly 100 patients in the discovery cohort were randomly divided in a 7:3 ratio. Thyroid tissue and blood T-cell repertoires from about 6 Graves' hyperthyroidism patients were also compared in the study. Following sampling, methimazole starting at 30 mg daily was given to hyperthyroidism patients, and high-dose intravenous methylprednisolone was given to ophthalmopathy patients. A second multiplex PCR round built the libraries, followed by size selection and purification. Paired-end sequencing of the libraries was performed with 100 bp reads on an Illumina HiSeq2000. SOAPnuke was used to process the raw data, throwing out any read that contained adapters or uncalled bases, had a mean Phred below 15, or lacked an exact constant-primer or identifier match. High-quality paired reads were merged with COPE v1.2.5, and unique nucleotide sequences were defined as clonotypes. Clonotypes were aligned to IMGT TRBV, TRBD and TRBJ reference segments using MiTCR v1.1. Only V-J combinations with frequency above 0.0001, covering 99% to 99.2% of repertoires, were analysed. The TCS score was defined as the ratio of F50 (clonal expansion) to E x V (chaos), calculated using BLOSUM62-based TCRdist between CDR3 peptides within each V-J. Welch's t-statistics and random forest reduced 500 to 550 V-J features to 10 to 15, which were used in a naive Bayes classifier (R e1071). No statistical method was used to fix the sample size in advance, and group allocation was not hidden from the investigators. According to the paper, TCR Vbeta CDR3 sequencing was carried out on approximately 140 peripheral blood samples, which came from fewer than 50 ophthalmopathy, around 74 hyperthyroidism and approximately 17 progressor patients.

The sample was peripheral blood mononuclear cells (PBMCs), taken at new diagnosis, from a patient treated with antithyroid drugs. The chain uses TRBV2 and TRBJ1-5, with the D segment identity uncertain. The TCR was taken from a woman aged 18-35 years with Graves disease. Donor details come from another sample of the same person, matched by shared clones. The CDR3 reads as follows: CASSVYGDVQPQHF. The DNA reads as follows: TGTGCCAGCAGCGTATACGGGGATGTTCAGCCCCAGCATTTT.